Reported below is one T cell receptor beta chain. The data were produced by immunoSEQ multiplex PCR, yet TCRdb's version contains in-frame clones alone and is incomplete. The sample holds over 100,000 clones, about 90% seen once. V lost 6 bases and J 0 bases, leaving 12 bases between the germline ends. Germline V gene lookup returns CDR1 MDHEN and CDR2 SYDVKM. CDR3 length: 15 residues. This entry comes from a study of control samples from healthy donors and cancer patients. The chain employs TRBV28 and TRBJ1-3, with D possibly matching TRBD1 (5 bases). The source of this sequence is a woman aged 45-60 years in good health. Sequences were obtained from blood. CDR3 nucleotides: TGTGCCAGCAGCCCCCGACAGATCTCTGGAAACACCATATATTTT. This translates into CASSPRQISGNTIYF.